Each of the 5 T cell receptor beta chains below was sequenced from the same sample in a study of blood T cell repertoires in COVID-19. Data came from immunoSEQ multiplex PCR; TCRdb stores just in-frame clones and leaves some out. The sample comprises 15,000 to 20,000 clones, about 92% of which are singletons, and 5.7% rests with the top ten. Sequenced input: peripheral blood. The source is a human donor in a cohort sampled during active COVID-19.

The chain carries TRBV10-2 and TRBJ2-7; TRBD1 matches 8 bases. Germline CDR1 WSHSY, CDR2 SAAADI. CDR3 length equals 12 residues. Germline trimming cut 8 bases from V and 5 bases from J; bases unmatched to any gene: 5. The CDR3: CASEQGANEQYF. CDR3 DNA: TGCGCCAGCGAGCAGGGGGCTAACGAGCAGTACTTC.

This chain links TRBV5-1 with TRBJ2-3; 8 nucleotides line up with TRBD2. Per germline, CDR1 SGHRS and CDR2 YFSETQ. After removal of 4 bases from V and 2 bases from J, the junction contained 9 bases not matched to a gene. The CDR3 runs to 16 residues. The CDR3 protein is CASSLGLARITDTQYF. The CDR3 bases are TGCGCCAGCAGCCTAGGACTAGCTCGGATCACAGATACGCAGTATTTT.

V usage is TRBV10-2 and J usage is TRBJ2-1; TRBD2 might be the D (5 bases). V dropped 5 bases and J dropped 2 bases, with 10 bases sitting between them. The CDR3 contains 14 residues. In germline, CDR1 is WSHSY, CDR2 SAAADI. CDR3 in amino acids: CASSLSGTYNEQFF. CDR3 DNA sequence: TGCGCCAGCAGTCTGAGCGGAACCTACAATGAGCAGTTCTTC.

The CDR3 protein is CASSVWASGGNGELFF. The CDR3 DNA reads as TGTGCCAGCAGCGTATGGGCTAGCGGGGGGAACGGGGAGCTGTTTTTT. The J gene is TRBJ2-2, the V gene TRBV9; 11 nucleotides align to TRBD2. This CDR3 is built from 16 residues. Germline V gene data show CDR1 as SGDLS and CDR2 as YYNGEE. V shed 1 base and J 7 bases; nucleotides not matched to a gene: 6.

This clone was seen just once. The chain is built from TRBV6-4 and TRBJ2-3, with 12 nucleotides matching TRBD2. V was clipped by 4 bases and J by 4 bases; unmatched bases: 0. The CDR3 is made up of 14 amino acids. Germline values: CDR1 MRHNA, CDR2 SNTAGT. The CDR3 loop reads CASSASGGADTQYF. In DNA, the CDR3 is TGTGCCAGCAGTGCTAGCGGGGGGGCAGATACGCAGTATTTT.